The 6 T cell receptor beta chains given below trace back to one sample, sequenced in a study of shared clonotypes between healthy human individuals. Terminally differentiated effector memory CD45RA+ cells were left out of the naive CD8 fraction, which was CD45RO-negative and positively selected for CCR7. Sequencing used immunoSEQ multiplex PCR; TCRdb keeps in-frame clones, though not all of them. In the table there are around 600,000 clones, approximately 95% of which are singletons. The sample taken for sequencing was naive CD8+ T cells sorted from blood. Receptor source: a woman in her thirties in good health.

This clone was seen just once. The chain carries TRBV28 and TRBJ1-4; perhaps TRBD1 as D (6 bases). CDR1 MDHEN and CDR2 SYDVKM come from the germline V gene. The V end was cut by 1 base, the J end by 0 bases, with 9 bases between. The CDR3 contains 16 residues. CDR3 coding DNA: TGTGCCAGCAGTTTATACAAGGGGGCAACTAATGAAAAACTGTTTTTT. Its translation: CASSLYKGATNEKLFF.

The chain is built from TRBV19 and TRBJ1-5, with D perhaps TRBD1 (5 bases). CDR1 is LNHDA and CDR2 is SQIVND in the germline V gene (reference sequence). Trimming removed 6 bases from V and 2 bases from J, with 14 bases in between. The CDR3 sequence is 15 residues long. DNA of the CDR3: TGTGCCAGTAGCCCGGGGGGGTCTGGCAATCAGCCCCAGCATTTT. Encoded protein: CASSPGGSGNQPQHF.

The chain has TRBV7-9 and TRBJ2-7; D might be TRBD1 (7 bases). Germline V lookup: CDR1 SEHNR, CDR2 FQNEAQ (reference sequence). The CDR3 is 14 residues long. V lost 3 bases, J lost 2 bases, and 11 bases lay in between. The CDR3 region has the DNA TGTGCCAGCAGCTTCGCAGGGGGGACCTACGAGCAGTACTTC. Protein product: CASSFAGGTYEQYF.

The chain uses TRBV5-5 and TRBJ1-5; TRBD1 matches at 7 bases. Per germline, CDR1 SGHKS and CDR2 YYEKEE (reference sequence). V was pared by 3 bases and J by 0 bases, with 3 bases of the junction left unmatched. The CDR3 has 15 amino acids. CDR3 coding DNA: TGTGCCAGCAGCTCCAGACAGGGTAGCAATCAGCCCCAGCATTTT. It translates to CASSSRQGSNQPQHF.

The CDR3 region has the DNA TGTGCCAGCAGTGAATATCCGACGGGGATTGGCGAGCAGTACTTC. Protein: CASSEYPTGIGEQYF. The gene calls are TRBV2 and TRBJ2-7, with D maybe TRBD2 (5 bases). The CDR3 totals 15 residues. Germline lookup yields CDR1 SNHLY and CDR2 FYNNEI. Trimming shortened V by 2 bases and J by 6 bases, and 17 bases separated the two germline ends.

As DNA, the CDR3 is TGTGCCAGCAGCCGAACAGGGGAAACAGATACGCAGTATTTT. It specifies CASSRTGETDTQYF. The rearrangement links TRBV7-9 to TRBJ2-3; 7 bases are a match to TRBD1. Trimming at V came to 5 bases and at J to 3 bases, leaving 5 bases not matched to a gene. Germline V gene lookup returns CDR1 SEHNR and CDR2 FQNEAQ (reference sequence). CDR3 length: 14 amino acids.